This T cell receptor (beta chain) emerged from a study of regulatory T cells in long-lasting Graves disease. This CDR3 has 14 amino acids. Trimming cost V 0 bases and J 8 bases, with 11 bases left between them. The germline V gene encodes CDR1 ENHRY and CDR2 SYGVKD. Time point denoted: newly diagnosed GD, antithyroid drugs for less than 3 months. Isolated PBMC RNA provided the starting material for the TCR library. Xi'an, China, was home to the endocrinology department that provided patients. Findings and limits, study-wide: New patients shared more than 950 public clonotypes, and persistent patients shared more, with about 2,700. When disease was persistent, TRBV28, TRBJ1-2 and TRBJ2-5 were the favored segments.

Building the TCR beta libraries relied on iRepertoire HTBI primers, and CDR3 regions underwent Arm-PCR. From the multiplex PCR reads, TCRdb called clonotypes with MiXCR, one entry per CDR3 protein. This sample has some 410,000 distinct CDR3 sequences, with about 17% found just once. The table lists this clonotype with many counts. The antigen remains unidentified. This sample also appeared in a second study, on T cells in Graves' hyperthyroidism and ophthalmopathy. Per that study: Diagnosis relied on clinical symptoms, serum thyroxine and TRAb, thyroid ultrasound and orbital computed tomography.

The sample here was peripheral blood mononuclear cells (PBMCs), taken at new diagnosis, from a patient treated with antithyroid drugs. The rearrangement joins TRBV10-3 to TRBJ1-3; D is possibly TRBD1 (5 bases). The TCR comes from a woman in her 30s with Graves disease. Written as DNA, the CDR3 is TGTGCCATCAGTGAGTCAAGAGGGGAACACACCATATATTTT. Its translation is CAISESRGEHTIYF.